This T cell receptor beta chain was sequenced for a study of T cell changes during pregnancy in multiple sclerosis. Profiling relied on immunoSEQ multiplex PCR, and the TCRdb table lists in-frame clones only, not all of them. The repertoire holds some 38,000 clones, with nearly 95% as singletons. V shed 6 bases, J shed 5 bases, and the junction held 4 bases outside the gene matches. Germline lookup yields CDR1 MNHEY and CDR2 SVGAGI. This CDR3 has 13 amino acids. This chain joins TRBV6-5 and TRBJ2-5; 9 bases map to TRBD1. The sequencing here drew on CD4+ T cells from peripheral blood mononuclear cells, taken after pregnancy. This TCR was sampled from a female donor in good health, enrolled as a control in a pregnancy study. CDR3 DNA sequence: TGTGCCAGCAGCCCCGGGACAGGGGAGACCCAGTACTTC. Translation: CASSPGTGETQYF.